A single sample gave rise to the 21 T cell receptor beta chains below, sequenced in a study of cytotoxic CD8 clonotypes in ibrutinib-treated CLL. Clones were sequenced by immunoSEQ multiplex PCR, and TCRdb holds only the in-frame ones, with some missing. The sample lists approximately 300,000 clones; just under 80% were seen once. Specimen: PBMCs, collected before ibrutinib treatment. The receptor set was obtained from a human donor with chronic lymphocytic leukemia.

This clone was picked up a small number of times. The DNA of the CDR3 is TGTGCCAGCAGTTACGTCGGGTTAAAAGAGACCCAGTACTTC. This gives the protein CASSYVGLKETQYF. The chain carries TRBV27 and TRBJ2-5, with no clear D. The CDR3 covers 14 residues. Trimming removed 4 bases at V and 3 bases at J, with 12 bases between. CDR1 MNHEY and CDR2 SMNVEV come from the germline V gene (reference sequence).

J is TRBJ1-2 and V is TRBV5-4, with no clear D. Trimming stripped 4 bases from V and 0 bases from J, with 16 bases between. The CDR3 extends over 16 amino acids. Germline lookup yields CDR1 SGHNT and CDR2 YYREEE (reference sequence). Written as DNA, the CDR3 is TGTGCCAGCAGCCTGCCAGGCGGTCCTACTAACTATGGCTACACCTTC. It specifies CASSLPGGPTNYGYTF.

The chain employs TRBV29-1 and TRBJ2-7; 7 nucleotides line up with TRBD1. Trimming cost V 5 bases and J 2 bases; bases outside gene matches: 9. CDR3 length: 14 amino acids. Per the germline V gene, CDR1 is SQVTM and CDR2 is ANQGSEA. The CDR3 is CSVRVAGGAYEQYF. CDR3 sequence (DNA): TGCAGCGTTCGAGTCGCAGGGGGAGCCTACGAGCAGTACTTC.

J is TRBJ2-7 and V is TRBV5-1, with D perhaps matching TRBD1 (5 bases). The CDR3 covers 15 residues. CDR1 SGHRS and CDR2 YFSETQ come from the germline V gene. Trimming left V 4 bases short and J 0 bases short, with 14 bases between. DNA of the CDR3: TGCGCCAGCAGCCCGAACCCTGGGGCCTCCTACGAGCAGTACTTC. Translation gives CASSPNPGASYEQYF.

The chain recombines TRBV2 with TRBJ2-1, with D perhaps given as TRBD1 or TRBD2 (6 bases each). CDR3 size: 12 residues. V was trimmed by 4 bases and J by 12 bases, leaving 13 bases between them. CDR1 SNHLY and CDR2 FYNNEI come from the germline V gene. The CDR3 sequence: CASSVRGPRQFF. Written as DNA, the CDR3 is TGTGCCAGCAGTGTCCGGGGGCCGCGGCAGTTCTTC. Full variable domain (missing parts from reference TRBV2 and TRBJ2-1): EPEVTQTPSHQVTQMGQEVILRCVPISNHLYFYWYRQILGQKVEFLVSFYNNEISEKSEIFDDQFSVERPDGSNFTLKIRSTKLEDSAMYFCASSVRGPRQFFGPGTRLTVL.

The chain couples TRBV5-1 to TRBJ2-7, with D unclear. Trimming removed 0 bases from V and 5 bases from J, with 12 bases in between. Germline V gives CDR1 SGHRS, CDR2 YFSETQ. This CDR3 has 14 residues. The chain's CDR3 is CASSLAPPNNEQYF. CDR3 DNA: TGCGCCAGCAGCTTGGCTCCACCCAACAACGAGCAGTACTTC.

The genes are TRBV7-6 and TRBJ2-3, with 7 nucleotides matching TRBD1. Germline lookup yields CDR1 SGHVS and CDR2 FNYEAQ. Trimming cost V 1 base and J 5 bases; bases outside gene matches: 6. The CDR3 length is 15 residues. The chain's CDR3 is CASSLGDRVGDTQYF. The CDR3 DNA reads TGTGCCAGCAGCTTAGGCGACAGGGTAGGAGATACGCAGTATTTT.

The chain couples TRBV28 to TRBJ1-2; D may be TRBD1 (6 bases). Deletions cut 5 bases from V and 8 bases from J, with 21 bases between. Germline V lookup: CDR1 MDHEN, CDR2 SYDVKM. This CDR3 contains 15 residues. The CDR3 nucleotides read TGTGCCAGCAGTCCCCCTAACAGGGTGTACGGGGGCTACACCTTC. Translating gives CASSPPNRVYGGYTF.

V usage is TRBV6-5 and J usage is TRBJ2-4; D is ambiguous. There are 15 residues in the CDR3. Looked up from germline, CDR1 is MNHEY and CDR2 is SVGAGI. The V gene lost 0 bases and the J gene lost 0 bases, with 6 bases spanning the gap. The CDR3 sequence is CASSYSYVAKNIQYF. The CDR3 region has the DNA TGTGCCAGCAGTTACTCGTACGTAGCCAAAAACATTCAGTACTTC.

Here the CDR3 reads CASSSTGGAVGELFF. The CDR3 coding sequence is TGCGCCAGCAGCTCCACAGGGGGCGCGGTCGGGGAGCTGTTTTTT. The rearrangement joins TRBV5-1 to TRBJ2-2, with 9 positions matching TRBD1. V lost 3 bases, J lost 7 bases, and 7 bases stayed unmatched. The CDR3 sequence is 15 residues long. Germline assignment: CDR1 SGHRS and CDR2 YFSETQ. Together with reference TRBV5-1 and TRBJ2-2, the CDR3 gives the full variable domain: KAGVTQTPRYLIKTRGQQVTLSCSPISGHRSVSWYQQTPGQGLQFLFEYFSETQRNKGNFPGRFSGRQFSNSRSEMNVSTLELGDSALYLCASSSTGGAVGELFFGEGSRLTVL.

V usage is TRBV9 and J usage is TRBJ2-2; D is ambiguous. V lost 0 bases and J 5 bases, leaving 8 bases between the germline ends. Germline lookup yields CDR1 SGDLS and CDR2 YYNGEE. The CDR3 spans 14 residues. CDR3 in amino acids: CASSVGLLTGELFF. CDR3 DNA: TGTGCCAGCAGCGTAGGGCTCCTAACCGGGGAGCTGTTTTTT.

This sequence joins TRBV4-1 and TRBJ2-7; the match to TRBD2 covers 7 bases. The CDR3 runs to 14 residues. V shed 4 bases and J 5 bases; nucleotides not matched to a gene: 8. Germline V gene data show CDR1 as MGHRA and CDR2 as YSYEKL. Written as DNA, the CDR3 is TGCGCCAGCAGCCTAGTCGCGGGGGACGACGAGCAGTACTTC. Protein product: CASSLVAGDDEQYF.

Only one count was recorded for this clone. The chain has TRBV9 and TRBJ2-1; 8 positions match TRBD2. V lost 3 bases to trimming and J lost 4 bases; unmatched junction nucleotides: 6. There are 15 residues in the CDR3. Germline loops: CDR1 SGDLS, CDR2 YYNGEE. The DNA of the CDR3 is TGTGCCAGCAGCGCAGGCGGGAGGCGGTACAATGAGCAGTTCTTC. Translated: CASSAGGRRYNEQFF. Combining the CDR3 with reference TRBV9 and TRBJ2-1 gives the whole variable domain DSGVTQTPKHLITATGQRVTLRCSPRSGDLSVYWYQQSLDQGLQFLIQYYNGEERAKGNILERFSAQQFPDLHSELNLSSLELGDSALYFCASSAGGRRYNEQFFGPGTRLTVL.

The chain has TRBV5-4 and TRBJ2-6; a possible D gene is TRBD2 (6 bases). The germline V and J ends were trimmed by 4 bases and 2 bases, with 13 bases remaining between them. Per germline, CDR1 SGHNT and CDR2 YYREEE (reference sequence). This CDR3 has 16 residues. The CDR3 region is CASSLNGGAGANVLTF. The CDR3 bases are TGTGCCAGCAGCCTAAACGGAGGGGCTGGGGCCAACGTCCTGACTTTC.

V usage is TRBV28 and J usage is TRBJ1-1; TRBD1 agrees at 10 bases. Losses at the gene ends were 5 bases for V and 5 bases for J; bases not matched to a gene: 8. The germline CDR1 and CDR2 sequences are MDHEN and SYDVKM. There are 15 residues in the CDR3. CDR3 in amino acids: CASSPLDRGLTEAFF. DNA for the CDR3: TGTGCCAGCAGTCCCCTCGACAGGGGGCTGACTGAAGCTTTCTTT.

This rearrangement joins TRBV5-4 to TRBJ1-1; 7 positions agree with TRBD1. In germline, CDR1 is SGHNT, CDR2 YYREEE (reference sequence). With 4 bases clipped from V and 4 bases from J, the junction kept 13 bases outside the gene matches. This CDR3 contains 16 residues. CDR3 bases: TGTGCCAGCAGCAACGGGCGACAGGGTTCGGGCACTGAAGCTTTCTTT. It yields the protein CASSNGRQGSGTEAFF.

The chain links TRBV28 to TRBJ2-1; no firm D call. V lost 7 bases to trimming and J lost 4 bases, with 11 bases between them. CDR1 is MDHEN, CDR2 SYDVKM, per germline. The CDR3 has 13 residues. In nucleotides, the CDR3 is TGTGCCAGCACCGAGGCCGTTTACAATGAGCAGTTCTTC. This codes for CASTEAVYNEQFF.

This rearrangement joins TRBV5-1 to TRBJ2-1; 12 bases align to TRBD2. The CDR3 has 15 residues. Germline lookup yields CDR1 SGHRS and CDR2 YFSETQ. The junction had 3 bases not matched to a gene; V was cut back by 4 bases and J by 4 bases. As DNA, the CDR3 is TGCGCCAGCAGCCCTGGACTAGCGGGGTACAATGAGCAGTTCTTC. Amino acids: CASSPGLAGYNEQFF.

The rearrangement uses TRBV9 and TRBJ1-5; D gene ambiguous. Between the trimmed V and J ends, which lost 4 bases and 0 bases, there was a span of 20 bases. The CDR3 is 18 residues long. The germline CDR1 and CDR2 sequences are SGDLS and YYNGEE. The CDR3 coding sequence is TGTGCCAGCAGCCAAGAGGCACGGATGGAGATTAGCAATCAGCCCCAGCATTTT. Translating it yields CASSQEARMEISNQPQHF.

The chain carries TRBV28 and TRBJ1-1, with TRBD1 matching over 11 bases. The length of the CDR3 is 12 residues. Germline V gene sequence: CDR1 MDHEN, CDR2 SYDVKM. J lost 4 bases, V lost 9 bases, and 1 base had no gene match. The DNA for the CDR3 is TGTGCCAGTGGGACAGGGGGCACTGAAGCTTTCTTT. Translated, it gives CASGTGGTEAFF.

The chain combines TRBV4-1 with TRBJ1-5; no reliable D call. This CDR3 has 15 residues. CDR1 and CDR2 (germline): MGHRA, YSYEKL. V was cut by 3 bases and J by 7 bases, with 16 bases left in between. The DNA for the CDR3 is TGCGCCAGCAGCCAGCCCGGAACATCCGGGCAGCCCCAGCATTTT. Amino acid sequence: CASSQPGTSGQPQHF.